The T cell receptor beta chain under discussion was sequenced for a study of control samples from healthy donors and cancer patients. CDR1 is WSHSY, CDR2 SAAADI, per germline. CDR3 length equals 12 residues. V gave up 8 bases and J gave up 9 bases, with 14 bases separating them. This clone was found a few times. Generated by immunoSEQ multiplex PCR, the TCRdb table keeps only in-frame clones and is missing some. In the table there are about 120,000 clones, 88% of which are singletons. Sequencing input: blood. The chain uses TRBV10-2 and TRBJ1-5, with D hard to call. This TCR derives from a man aged 35 to 55 in good health. This CDR3 reads CASFAGRGPQHF. CDR3 in DNA: TGCGCCAGCTTCGCGGGCCGGGGGCCCCAGCATTTT.